The clone carrying this T cell receptor (beta chain) occurred once. Use of 60 Vbeta and 13 Jbeta primers characterized the PCR. The repertoire was sequenced with immunoSEQ multiplex PCR; TCRdb's copy has only in-frame clones and lacks some. The table has about 92,000 clones, about 83% seen once. CDR1 is MDHEN and CDR2 is SYDVKM in the germline V gene. The CDR3 extends over 11 amino acids. Trimming left V 4 bases short and J 5 bases short, with 2 bases between. The entry originates in a study of cytomegalovirus exposure and HLA in healthy donors. V usage is TRBV28 and J usage is TRBJ2-2; no reliable D call. Sample: PBMCs. This sequence was found in a woman aged 18-35 years in good health and CMV-seropositive. The CDR3 region is CASSSTGELFF. In nucleotides, the CDR3 is TGTGCCAGCAGTTCGACCGGGGAGCTGTTTTTT.